The 26 T cell receptor delta chains given below trace back to one sample, sequenced in a study of gamma-delta T cells after stem cell transplantation. TCRdb redid clone calling on the RT-PCR reads using CATT. The sample includes 11,000 or so delta-chain clones, 1.3% of them seen just once. Sequences were obtained from gamma-delta T cells. The origin of the receptors is a human donor. It is not recorded whose cells these are; they may come from a transplant donor.

On this clone: TCRdb's protein for this DNA is that of a much larger clone and differs from the translation at residue 13, likely a read error; the protein shown is the DNA translation. This chain uses TRDV2 with TRDJ1; 13 nucleotides agree with TRDD3. CDR3 length: 20 residues. With 1 base clipped from V and 0 bases from J, the junction kept 13 bases outside the gene matches. Looked up from germline, CDR1 is GEAIGNYY and CDR2 is EKD. The CDR3: CACDTVHLLGDTKYTDKLIF. The DNA of the CDR3 is TGTGCCTGTGACACGGTCCATCTACTGGGGGATACGAAGTACACCGATAAACTCATCTTT.

The V and J genes are TRDV2 and TRDJ1; tentative D call: TRDD3 (6 bases). Germline V gene data show CDR1 as GEAIGNYY and CDR2 as EKD. Trimming took off 0 bases at V and 3 bases at J, with 34 bases between the two ends. The CDR3 totals 22 residues. The CDR3 DNA reads TGTGCCTGTGACACCGTAAGGTGGCTGGGGAATACGAACAGACGAGAGGCCGATAAACTCATCTTT. Translated, it gives CACDTVRWLGNTNRREADKLIF.

In its sample, this clone was seen a few times. A far larger clone is one base from this, pointing to a likely read error. The same CDR3 can be traced to other DNA sequences in this sample. This sequence joins TRDV2 and TRDJ1; 11 bases fit TRDD3. Per the germline V gene, CDR1 is GEAIGNYY and CDR2 is EKD. This CDR3 region has 18 residues. The CDR3: CACDTLLGGYAATDKLIF. As DNA, the CDR3 is TGTGCCTGTGACACCCTCCTTGGGGGATACGCGGCCACCGATAAGCTCATCTTT.

This clone was picked up many times. Other DNA sequences in the sample encode the same CDR3. The chain has TRDV2 and TRDJ3; D might be TRDD3 (6 bases). This CDR3 comprises 21 residues. Germline V gene lookup returns CDR1 GEAIGNYY and CDR2 EKD. V gave up 0 bases and J gave up 2 bases, with 22 bases separating them. Here the CDR3 reads CACDTASGGKLNAWDTRQMFF. The CDR3 DNA is TGTGCCTGTGACACCGCCTCCGGGGGAAAGCTAAACGCCTGGGACACCCGACAGATGTTTTTC.

Comment on this clone: TCRdb assigns this DNA the protein of a much larger clone, which departs from its translation at residue 6; this likely reflects a read error, and the protein shown comes from translating the DNA. CDR3 DNA sequence: TGTGCCTGTGACCCCCGGGGGATAGTCACCGATAAACTCATCTTT. Translated, it gives CACDPRGIVTDKLIF. This chain joins TRDV2 and TRDJ1; 8 nucleotides agree with TRDD3. Germline CDR1 and CDR2: GEAIGNYY and EKD. Germline trimming cut 3 bases from V and 1 base from J; bases unmatched to any gene: 6. The CDR3 sequence is 15 residues long.

To note about this clone: TCRdb's entry gives the protein of a much larger clone, which mismatches this DNA's translation at residue 10, likely from a read error; the protein reported here is translated from the DNA. This rearrangement joins TRDV2 to TRDJ1, with 10 bases matching TRDD3. Per the germline V gene, CDR1 is GEAIGNYY and CDR2 is EKD. Germline trimming cut 3 bases from V and 3 bases from J; bases unmatched to any gene: 6. This CDR3 contains 15 residues. The CDR3 loop is CACDPLLGDADKLIF. The CDR3, as DNA: TGTGCCTGTGACCCTCTACTGGGGGATGCCGATAAACTCATCTTT.

This clone was counted only a few times. A read error is the likely source, as a far larger clone sits one nucleotide away. The V call is TRDV2, the J call TRDJ1; 13 bases align to TRDD3. The CDR3 is 21 residues long. Germline values: CDR1 GEAIGNYY, CDR2 EKD. Unmatched junction bases numbered 15, after V lost 0 bases and J lost 0 bases. CDR3 loop: CACDTLVWGILGDTDTDKLIF. Here the CDR3 DNA reads TGTGCCTGTGACACCCTGGTTTGGGGCATACTGGGGGATACGGACACCGATAAACTCATCTTT.

Of note for this clone: With a much larger clone just one base away, this may be a read error. Other DNA sequences of this sample code for an identical CDR3. The chain carries TRDV2 and TRDJ3; a weak D match, TRDD3 (5 bases). Looked up from germline, CDR1 is GEAIGNYY and CDR2 is EKD. The CDR3 spans 16 residues. V was shortened by 4 bases and J by 5 bases, with 14 bases between the two germline ends. The CDR3 loop is CACDTAWEGDTRQMFF. The DNA for the CDR3 is TGTGCCTGTGATACCGCCTGGGAGGGGGACACCCGACAGATGTTTTTC.

The table lists this clone with a few counts. The CDR3 nucleotides read TGTGCCTGTGACAGGCTGGGGGATACCCTCTCCTGGGACACCCGACAGATGTTTTTC. Translated, it gives CACDRLGDTLSWDTRQMFF. This sequence joins TRDV2 and TRDJ3; 11 bases are shared with TRDD3. CDR3 length equals 19 residues. V lost 2 bases to trimming and J lost 0 bases; unmatched junction nucleotides: 5. Germline V gene sequence: CDR1 GEAIGNYY, CDR2 EKD.

This clone was seen a few times. TCRdb records a much larger clone's protein for this DNA, with a difference at residue 3 that likely arises from a read error; the protein given is the translation of the DNA. J is TRDJ3 and V is TRDV2; 12 bases line up with TRDD3. In germline, CDR1 is GEAIGNYY, CDR2 EKD. There are 22 residues in the CDR3. In DNA, the CDR3 is TGTGCCTATGACACCGGGGCTACTGGGGGATACCGGCAGACCTGGGACACCCGACAGATGTTTTTC. Residues: CAYDTGATGGYRQTWDTRQMFF.

This clone was seen more than once but under ten times. TCRdb's protein, taken from a much larger clone, differs from this DNA's translation at residue 11, likely owing to a read error; the protein displayed comes from the DNA. V is TRDV2 and J is TRDJ1; TRDD3 matches 11 bases. V gave up 1 base and J gave up 2 bases; unmatched junction bases: 11. The germline V gene has CDR1 GEAIGNYY and CDR2 EKD. This CDR3 has 18 residues. DNA of the CDR3: TGTGCCTGTGACACGGTACTGGGGGATAAGAATGAGACCGATAAACTCATCTTT. Protein: CACDTVLGDKNETDKLIF.

This clone was seen at least ten times. This sample also contains other DNA sequences that code for the same CDR3. The genes are TRDV2 and TRDJ1, with 13 bases matching TRDD3. This CDR3 is 17 amino acids long. Germline V gene lookup returns CDR1 GEAIGNYY and CDR2 EKD. V gave up 3 bases and J gave up 1 base; unmatched junction bases: 7. CDR3 nucleotides: TGTGCCTGTGACGCCGTACTGGGGGATACGCGCACCGATAAACTCATCTTT. Its protein product is CACDAVLGDTRTDKLIF.

The gene calls are TRDV2 and TRDJ1; TRDD3 matches at 11 bases. The V gene end was trimmed by 1 base and the J gene end by 3 bases; junction bases not matched to a gene: 9. Germline CDR1 reads GEAIGNYY; CDR2 reads EKD. This CDR3 region has 17 residues. The CDR3 loop reads CACDTLLGDKGADKLIF. In nucleotides, the CDR3 is TGTGCCTGTGACACTCTACTGGGGGATAAGGGAGCCGATAAACTCATCTTT.

Concerning this clone itself: This probably arose from a read error, given a far larger clone one base away. The identical CDR3 is also encoded by other nucleotide sequences in the sample. The genes are TRDV2 and TRDJ3, with D perhaps TRDD3 (6 bases). V was cut by 3 bases and J by 0 bases, with 20 bases left in between. The CDR3 runs to 20 residues. The germline CDR1 and CDR2 sequences are GEAIGNYY and EKD. CDR3: CACDPTTGGDSSWDTRQMFF. Here the CDR3 DNA reads TGTGCCTGTGACCCAACTACCGGGGGAGATAGCTCCTGGGACACCCGACAGATGTTTTTC.

Concerning this clone itself: The junction shows a germline mismatch at one end, possibly a read error. V usage is TRDV2 and J usage is TRDJ1; 8 nucleotides agree with TRDD3. This CDR3 is built from 22 residues. The germline V gene encodes CDR1 GEAIGNYY and CDR2 EKD. The CDR3 sequence: CACGTLPPRVLGAPPDTDKLIF. The CDR3 DNA sequence: TGTGCCTGTGGCACCCTTCCCCCGAGGGTACTGGGGGCCCCACCTGACACCGATAAACTCATCTTT.

The chain carries TRDV2 and TRDJ1, with TRDD3 identical over 10 bases. Per the germline V gene, CDR1 is GEAIGNYY and CDR2 is EKD. Germline trimming cut 5 bases from V and 4 bases from J; bases unmatched to any gene: 9. CDR3 size: 15 residues. CDR3 residues: CACAPLGDKDDKLIF. The CDR3 DNA reads as TGTGCCTGTGCCCCCCTGGGGGATAAAGACGATAAACTCATCTTT.

On this clone: The protein given by TCRdb reflects a much larger clone and differs at residue 6 from this DNA's translation, likely from a read error; the protein shown is the DNA's translation. The chain recombines TRDV2 with TRDJ3, with 8 bases fitting TRDD3. With V trimmed by 1 base and J by 0 bases, 7 bases remained unmatched. Germline V gene sequence: CDR1 GEAIGNYY, CDR2 EKD. The CDR3 length is 19 residues. CDR3 amino acids: CACDTVGYASSWDTRQMFF. The CDR3 DNA is TGTGCCTGTGACACTGTGGGATACGCAAGCTCCTGGGACACCCGACAGATGTTTTTC.

The table lists this clone with a few counts. The mismatch at residue 5 between this DNA's translation and the TCRdb protein of a much larger clone likely reflects a read error; the protein shown is translated from the DNA. The CDR3 loop reads CACDLVRPGGYRAEDKLIF. CDR3 DNA sequence: TGTGCCTGTGACCTGGTAAGGCCTGGGGGATACCGGGCAGAGGATAAACTCATCTTT. J is TRDJ1 and V is TRDV2, with TRDD3 identical over 11 bases. Germline CDR1 reads GEAIGNYY; CDR2 reads EKD. J lost 5 bases, V lost 3 bases, and 19 bases had no gene match. This CDR3 has 19 residues.

Relative to its sample, this clone is medium-sized. The chain carries TRDV2 and TRDJ1, with D unclear. This CDR3 comprises 19 residues. Trimming took off 0 bases at V and 0 bases at J, with 22 bases between the two ends. Germline lookup yields CDR1 GEAIGNYY and CDR2 EKD. The CDR3 nucleotides read TGTGCCTGTGACACCGTCTCACCCAACCTTATTTTGTACACCGATAAACTCATCTTT. Amino acids: CACDTVSPNLILYTDKLIF.

This clone was found a few times. This DNA translates differently at residue 5 from the TCRdb protein, which is that of a much larger clone; a read error is likely, and the protein shown is the DNA's own translation. The chain is built from TRDV2 and TRDJ3; perhaps TRDD3 as D (5 bases). The CDR3 totals 18 residues. CDR1 and CDR2 from the germline V gene are GEAIGNYY and EKD. The V gene lost 3 bases and the J gene lost 0 bases, with 14 bases spanning the gap. CDR3 nucleotide sequence: TGTGCCTGTGACGCCGTCCGGGGAAGCTCCTGGGACACCCGACAGATGTTTTTC. Protein sequence: CACDAVRGSSWDTRQMFF.

This clone was seen ten or more times. V gene TRDV2 combines with J gene TRDJ3; 12 nucleotides match TRDD3. Germline V lookup: CDR1 GEAIGNYY, CDR2 EKD. J was trimmed by 3 bases and V by 0 bases; bases with no gene match: 8. The length of the CDR3 is 20 residues. CDR3: CACDTPELGDTFWDTRQMFF. In DNA form, the CDR3 reads TGTGCCTGTGACACCCCTGAGCTGGGGGATACGTTCTGGGACACCCGACAGATGTTTTTC.

This clone has just a few counts. A far larger clone lies a single base away; this is likely a read error. Other DNA sequences in this specimen translate into the identical CDR3. The chain has TRDV2 and TRDJ1, with 10 positions matching TRDD3. Germline V gene data show CDR1 as GEAIGNYY and CDR2 as EKD. The junction had 6 bases not matched to a gene; V was cut back by 2 bases and J by 7 bases. The CDR3 consists of 14 residues. This CDR3 is CACDNVLGDSKLIF. For the CDR3, the DNA is TGTGCCTGTGACAACGTGCTGGGGGATAGTAAACTCATCTTT.

With regard to this clone: The amino acid sequence in TCRdb belongs to a much larger clone and departs from this DNA's translation at residue 11, likely a sequencing read error; the sequence shown is translated from the DNA. The V call is TRDV2, the J call TRDJ1; 10 nucleotides line up with TRDD3. Losses at the gene ends were 3 bases for V and 1 base for J; bases not matched to a gene: 10. CDR1 is GEAIGNYY, CDR2 EKD, per germline. The CDR3 loop spans 17 amino acids. The CDR3 here is CACDAVAGGYCTDKLIF. The CDR3 bases are TGTGCCTGTGACGCCGTTGCTGGGGGATATTGCACCGATAAACTCATCTTT.

This clone has a count of ten or more. J is TRDJ3 and V is TRDV2; the match to TRDD3 covers 12 bases. V shed 2 bases and J 0 bases; nucleotides not matched to a gene: 7. The CDR3 is made up of 20 amino acids. Germline values: CDR1 GEAIGNYY, CDR2 EKD. CDR3 amino acids: CACDKTGGYPSSWDTRQMFF. CDR3 nucleotides: TGTGCCTGTGACAAAACTGGGGGATACCCTAGCTCCTGGGACACCCGACAGATGTTTTTC.

This clone has at least ten counts. The genes are TRDV2 and TRDJ1, with 13 positions matching TRDD3. With V trimmed by 3 bases and J by 1 base, 16 bases remained unmatched. Germline CDR1 is GEAIGNYY and CDR2 is EKD. CDR3 length equals 20 residues. This chain's CDR3 is CACDQITLLGDTRGTDKLIF. In DNA form, the CDR3 reads TGTGCCTGTGACCAAATTACATTACTGGGGGATACGAGGGGCACCGATAAACTCATCTTT.

This clone has ten or more counts. Within the sample, other DNA sequences also encode this same CDR3. The chain recombines TRDV2 with TRDJ3, with 9 nucleotides matching TRDD3. With V trimmed by 3 bases and J by 0 bases, 11 bases remained unmatched. Germline values: CDR1 GEAIGNYY, CDR2 EKD. The CDR3 runs 20 residues. The CDR3 sequence is CACDVTTGGPSSWDTRQMFF. The CDR3 DNA follows: TGTGCCTGTGACGTAACGACTGGGGGACCGAGCTCCTGGGACACCCGACAGATGTTTTTC.